The rows below give T cell receptor beta chains drawn from one sample of a study of cytomegalovirus exposure and HLA in healthy donors. Clones were read by immunoSEQ multiplex PCR, and TCRdb kept only the in-frame ones, dropping some. The data show fewer than 120,000 clones, 78% seen once. Sequencing input: PBMCs. These receptors all stem from a woman in her 30s in good health and CMV-seronegative. Both conserved end residues are part of each CDR3. A D gene is named only where the DNA matches it firmly. Rows may omit the clone size; those that give it use once, few, many or a size class.

.	once	TRBJ1-2	TRBV30	CAWSRGGYTF	TGTGCCTGGAGCAGGGGTGGCTACACCTTC
TRBD1	.	TRBJ1-4	TRBV19	CATRQGWHEKLFF	TGTGCCACAAGACAGGGGTGGCATGAAAAACTGTTTTTT
TRBD1	.	TRBJ2-7	TRBV27	CASRPDRVREQYF	TGTGCCAGCAGGCCGGACAGGGTTCGGGAGCAGTACTTC
.	.	TRBJ2-5	TRBV4-2	CASSYYRDYQETQYF	TGTGCCAGCAGCTACTACCGGGACTACCAAGAGACCCAGTACTTC
.	.	TRBJ2-3	TRBV5-4	CATSYRAPTDTQYF	TGTGCCACCTCTTACAGGGCCCCCACAGATACGCAGTATTTT
.	.	TRBJ2-7	TRBV5-6	CASSLAAREQYF	TGTGCCAGCAGCTTGGCGGCTAGGGAGCAGTACTTC
TRBD1	.	TRBJ1-5	TRBV28	CASSSPGQGFGYQPQHF	TGTGCCTCGAGCTCCCCGGGACAGGGGTTCGGTTATCAGCCCCAGCATTTT
.	.	TRBJ1-2	TRBV15	CATSRQRNNYGYTF	TGTGCCACCAGCCGACAGCGTAATAACTATGGCTACACCTTC
.	.	TRBJ1-5	TRBV2	CASNSRGTQYSNQPQHF	TGTGCCAGCAATTCCCGGGGGACTCAGTATAGCAATCAGCCCCAGCATTTT
.	.	TRBJ2-1	TRBV30	CAWSAMSSQFF	TGTGCCTGGAGTGCTATGTCAAGTCAGTTCTTC
TRBD2	few	TRBJ2-5	TRBV2	CASSESGRAQYF	TGTGCCAGCAGTGAATCTGGGAGGGCCCAGTACTTC
.	.	TRBJ1-5	TRBV6-6	CASNHLDQPQHF	TGTGCCAGCAATCACTTGGATCAGCCCCAGCATTTT
.	.	TRBJ1-3	TRBV6-5	CASSYNGDSGNTIYF	TGTGCCAGCAGTTACAACGGGGACTCTGGAAACACCATATATTTT
TRBD1	.	TRBJ2-7	TRBV4-3	CASSRTTGESYEQYF	TGCGCCAGCAGCCGAACGACAGGGGAGTCCTACGAGCAGTACTTC
.	.	TRBJ1-4	TRBV27	CASSLSKREKLFF	TGTGCCAGCAGTTTATCGAAGAGGGAAAAACTGTTTTTT
.	few	TRBJ2-7	TRBV10-3	CAIRKPRSDEQYF	TGTGCCATCAGAAAACCGCGATCGGACGAGCAGTACTTC
TRBD2	.	TRBJ2-1	TRBV7-2	CASSLISGLPYNEQFF	TGTGCCAGCAGCCTAATCTCGGGACTACCTTACAATGAGCAGTTCTTC